This T cell receptor beta chain stems from a study of long-term antiretroviral therapy in people with HIV. Study results and caveats: Adherence to ART, viral resistance and therapy changes lacked any data. Controls had broader CDR3 length ranges than HIV repertoires did. Sampling of blood ran from the mid-2000s to the late 2010s, and older ART regimens were possibly in use.

The CDR3 sequence is 11 residues long. Per the germline V gene, CDR1 is MNHEY and CDR2 is SVGAGI. Trimming removed 2 bases at V and 8 bases at J, with 6 bases between. Sequencing used immunoSEQ v3.0 at survey level. The sequencing target was about 35,000-50,000 T-cell genomes per sample. Using immunoSEQ multiplex PCR, the repertoire was profiled, and TCRdb retains in-frame clones only, with some absent. The sample shows 20,000 to 25,000 clones, roughly 85% of them seen only once. With regard to this clone: Its antigen is not known.

V is TRBV6-5 and J is TRBJ1-2, with D possibly being TRBD1 (6 bases). The sequence derives from a middle-aged woman with HIV. The specimen was unsorted PBMCs, collected 4.1 years after starting antiretroviral therapy. The CDR3 nucleotides are TGTGCCAGCAGTTACGGGGGCGGCTACACCTTC. Its translation is CASSYGGGYTF.